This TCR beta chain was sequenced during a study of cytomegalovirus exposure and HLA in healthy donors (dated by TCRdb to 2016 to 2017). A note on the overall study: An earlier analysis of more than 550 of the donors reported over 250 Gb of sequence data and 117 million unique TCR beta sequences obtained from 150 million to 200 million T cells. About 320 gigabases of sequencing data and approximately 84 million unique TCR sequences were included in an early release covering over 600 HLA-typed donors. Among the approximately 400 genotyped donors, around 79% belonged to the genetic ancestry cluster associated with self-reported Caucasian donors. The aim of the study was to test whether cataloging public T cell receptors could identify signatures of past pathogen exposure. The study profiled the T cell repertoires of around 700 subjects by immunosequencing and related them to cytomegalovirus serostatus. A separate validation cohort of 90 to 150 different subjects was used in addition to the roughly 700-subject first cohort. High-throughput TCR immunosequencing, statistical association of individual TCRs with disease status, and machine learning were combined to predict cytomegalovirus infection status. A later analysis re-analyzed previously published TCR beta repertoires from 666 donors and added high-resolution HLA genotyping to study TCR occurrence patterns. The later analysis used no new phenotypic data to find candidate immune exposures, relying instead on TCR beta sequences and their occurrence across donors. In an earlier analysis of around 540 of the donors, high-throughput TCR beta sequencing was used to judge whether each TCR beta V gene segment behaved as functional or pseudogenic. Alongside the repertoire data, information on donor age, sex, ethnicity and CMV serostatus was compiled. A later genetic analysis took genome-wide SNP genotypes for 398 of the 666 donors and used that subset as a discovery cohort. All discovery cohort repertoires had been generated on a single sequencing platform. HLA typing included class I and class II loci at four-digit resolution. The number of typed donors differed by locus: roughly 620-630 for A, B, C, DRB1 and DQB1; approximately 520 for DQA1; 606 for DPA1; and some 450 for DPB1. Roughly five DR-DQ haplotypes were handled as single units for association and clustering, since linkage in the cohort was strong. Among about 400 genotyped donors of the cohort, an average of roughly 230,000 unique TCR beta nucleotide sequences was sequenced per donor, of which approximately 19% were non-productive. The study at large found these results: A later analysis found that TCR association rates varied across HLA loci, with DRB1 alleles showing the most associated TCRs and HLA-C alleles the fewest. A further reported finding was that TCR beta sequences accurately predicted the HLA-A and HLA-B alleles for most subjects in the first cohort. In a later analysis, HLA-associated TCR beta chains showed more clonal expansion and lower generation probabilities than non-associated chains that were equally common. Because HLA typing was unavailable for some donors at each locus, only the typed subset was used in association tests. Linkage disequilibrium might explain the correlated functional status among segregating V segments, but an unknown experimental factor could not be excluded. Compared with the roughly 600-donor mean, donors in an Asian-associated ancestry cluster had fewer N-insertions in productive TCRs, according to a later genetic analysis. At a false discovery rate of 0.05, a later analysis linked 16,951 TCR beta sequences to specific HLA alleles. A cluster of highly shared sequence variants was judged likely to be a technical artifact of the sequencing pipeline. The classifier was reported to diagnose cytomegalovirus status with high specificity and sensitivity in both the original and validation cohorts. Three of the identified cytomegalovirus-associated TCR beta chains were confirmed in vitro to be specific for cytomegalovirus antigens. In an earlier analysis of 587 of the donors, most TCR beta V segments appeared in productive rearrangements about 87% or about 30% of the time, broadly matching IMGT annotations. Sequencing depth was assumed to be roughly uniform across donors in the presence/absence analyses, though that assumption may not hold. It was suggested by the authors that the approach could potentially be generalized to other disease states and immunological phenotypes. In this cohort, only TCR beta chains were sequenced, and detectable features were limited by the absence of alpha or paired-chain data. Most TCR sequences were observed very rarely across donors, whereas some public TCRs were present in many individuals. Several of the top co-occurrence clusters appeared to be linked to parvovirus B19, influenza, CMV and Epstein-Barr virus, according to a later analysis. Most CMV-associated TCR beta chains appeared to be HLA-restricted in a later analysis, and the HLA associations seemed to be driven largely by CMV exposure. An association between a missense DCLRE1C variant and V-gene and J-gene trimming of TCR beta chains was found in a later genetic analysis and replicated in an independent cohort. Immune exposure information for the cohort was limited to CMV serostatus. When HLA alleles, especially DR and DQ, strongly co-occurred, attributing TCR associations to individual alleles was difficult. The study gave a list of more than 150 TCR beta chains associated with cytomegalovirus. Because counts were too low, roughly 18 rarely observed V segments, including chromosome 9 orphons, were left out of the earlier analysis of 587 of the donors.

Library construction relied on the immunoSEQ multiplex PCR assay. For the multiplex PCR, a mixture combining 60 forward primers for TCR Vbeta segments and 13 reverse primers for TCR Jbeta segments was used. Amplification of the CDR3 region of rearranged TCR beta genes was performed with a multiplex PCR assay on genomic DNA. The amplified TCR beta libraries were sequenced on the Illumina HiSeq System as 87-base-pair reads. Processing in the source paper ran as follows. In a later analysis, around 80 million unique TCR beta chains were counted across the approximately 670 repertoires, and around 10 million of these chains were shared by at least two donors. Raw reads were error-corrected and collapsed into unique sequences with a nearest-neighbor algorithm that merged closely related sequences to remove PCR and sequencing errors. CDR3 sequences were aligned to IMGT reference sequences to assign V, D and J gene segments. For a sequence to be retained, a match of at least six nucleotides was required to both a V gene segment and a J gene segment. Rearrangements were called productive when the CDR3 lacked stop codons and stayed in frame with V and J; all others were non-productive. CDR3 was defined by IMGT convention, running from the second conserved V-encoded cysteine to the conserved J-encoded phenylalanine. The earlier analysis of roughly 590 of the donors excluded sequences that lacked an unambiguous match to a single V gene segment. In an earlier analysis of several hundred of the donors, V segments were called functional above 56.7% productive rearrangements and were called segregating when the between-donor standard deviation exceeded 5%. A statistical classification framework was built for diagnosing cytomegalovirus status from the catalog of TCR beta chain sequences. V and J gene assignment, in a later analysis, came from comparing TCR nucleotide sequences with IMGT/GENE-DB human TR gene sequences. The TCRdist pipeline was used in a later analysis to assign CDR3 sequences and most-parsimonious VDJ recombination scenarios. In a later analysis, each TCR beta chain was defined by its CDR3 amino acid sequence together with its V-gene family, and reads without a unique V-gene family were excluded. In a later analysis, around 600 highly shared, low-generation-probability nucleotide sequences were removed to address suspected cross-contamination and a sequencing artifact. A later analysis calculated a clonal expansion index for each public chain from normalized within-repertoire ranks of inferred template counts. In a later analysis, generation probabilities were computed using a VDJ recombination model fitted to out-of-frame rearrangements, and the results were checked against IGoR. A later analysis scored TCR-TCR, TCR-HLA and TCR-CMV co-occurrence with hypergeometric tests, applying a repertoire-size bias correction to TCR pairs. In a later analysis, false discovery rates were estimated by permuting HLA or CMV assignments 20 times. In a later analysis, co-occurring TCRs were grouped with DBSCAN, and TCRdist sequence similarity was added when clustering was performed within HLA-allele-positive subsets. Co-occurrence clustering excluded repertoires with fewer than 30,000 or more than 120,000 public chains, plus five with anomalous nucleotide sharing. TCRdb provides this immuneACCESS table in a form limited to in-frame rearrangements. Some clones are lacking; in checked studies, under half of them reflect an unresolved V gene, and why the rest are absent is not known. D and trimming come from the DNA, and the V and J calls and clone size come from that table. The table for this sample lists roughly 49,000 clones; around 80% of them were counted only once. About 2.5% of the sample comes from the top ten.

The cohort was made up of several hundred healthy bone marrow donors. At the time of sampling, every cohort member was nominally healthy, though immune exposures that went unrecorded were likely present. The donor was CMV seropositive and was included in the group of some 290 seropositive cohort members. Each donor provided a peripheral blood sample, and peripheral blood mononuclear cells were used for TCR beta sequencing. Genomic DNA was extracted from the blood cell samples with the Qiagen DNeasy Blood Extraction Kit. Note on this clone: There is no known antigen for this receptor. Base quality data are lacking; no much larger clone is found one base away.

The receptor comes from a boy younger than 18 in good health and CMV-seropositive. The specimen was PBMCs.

The DNA reads TGCGCCAGTTCGACTAGCGGGCGTAATAGGAGGACGGTGGAGCTGTTTTTT. It specifies CASSTSGRNRRTVELFF. In this chain, TRBV5-1 is recombined with TRBJ2-2, and 10 junction bases match TRBD2. The germline V gene sets CDR1 to SGHRS and CDR2 to YFSETQ. The CDR3 runs 17 amino acids, cysteine and phenylalanine included. Of the read, only the CDR3 DNA is kept; its 51 bases are in frame from base 1. V and J are trimmed by 8 bases and 10 bases, and the gene matches miss 20 bases of the junction.